This TCR beta chain was sequenced in a study of T-cell reconstitution after alpha-beta-depleted transplantation in children. The table lists this clonotype with a few counts. Unique molecular identifiers featured in how the TCRbeta library was prepared. TCRdb processed the PCR reads anew with MiXCR; each CDR3 protein has one entry. The top ten hold around a third of the sample, which has a few hundred thousand distinct CDR3 sequences, 25% to 30% seen once. Sequenced material: PBMCs, taken before TCRalphabeta/CD19-depleted stem cell transplant. The source is a boy in the first two years of life with Wiskott-Aldrich syndrome, due to receive a stem cell transplant.

In nucleotides, the CDR3 is TGTGCCAGCAGCTTAGCGGCAGGGGGCAATGAGCAGTTCTTC. This encodes CASSLAAGGNEQFF. The gene calls are TRBV11-2 and TRBJ2-1; 7 bases match TRBD1. V was clipped by 1 base and J by 6 bases; unmatched bases: 3. There are 14 residues in the CDR3. Germline-derived CDR1 and CDR2 are SGHAT and FQNNGV.